The 30 T cell receptor beta chains presented below share a single source sample, sequenced in a study of blood T cells in healthy people across ages. PCR was performed a second time for about 7 to 11 cycles using a sample-barcoded 5' primer and a J-beta primer mix. TCRdb reanalysed the 5' RACE reads using MiXCR and keeps one entry per CDR3 protein. The table lists over 1,500,000 distinct CDR3 sequences, about two fifths of them singletons. Sequencing was performed on blood. These receptors all come from a human donor in good health.

This clonotype was detected only a few times. The chain carries TRBV4-3 and TRBJ2-1; D is unclear. The CDR3 covers 16 residues. The V and J ends lost 0 bases and 7 bases respectively, with 16 bases between them. Germline CDR1 and CDR2: LGHNA and YSLEER. In nucleotides, the CDR3 is TGCGCCAGCAGCCAAGATAACGTAGGGCGTCGGAATGAGCAGTTCTTC. Translation: CASSQDNVGRRNEQFF.

V usage is TRBV20-1 and J usage is TRBJ1-2; 7 bases agree with TRBD1. V lost 0 bases, J lost 10 bases, and 14 bases stayed unmatched. CDR3 length equals 15 residues. Germline V CDR1 and CDR2: DFQATT, SNEGSKA (reference sequence). The CDR3 nucleotides are TGCAGTGCTAGAGAGGTGAAAGGGGGCCTGGGTTTCTACACCTTC. It is translated as CSAREVKGGLGFYTF.

J is TRBJ2-1 and V is TRBV9, with D uncertain. Germline V gene lookup returns CDR1 SGDLS and CDR2 YYNGEE. The CDR3 length is 14 residues. V was pared by 0 bases and J by 2 bases, with 6 bases between. CDR3 nucleotide sequence: TGTGCCAGCAGCGTAGTTGGGACCTACAATGAGCAGTTCTTC. Its translation is CASSVVGTYNEQFF.

DNA of the CDR3: TGTGCCAGCACCTTAGAGACGGGGGGATACGAGCAGTACTTC. This encodes CASTLETGGYEQYF. The chain carries TRBV28 and TRBJ2-5; 7 bases map to TRBD2. The J call could be wrong; TRBJ2-7 is a better fit for the DNA end. The CDR3 runs to 14 residues. The germline V gene encodes CDR1 MDHEN and CDR2 SYDVKM.

This sequence joins TRBV6-1 and TRBJ2-1; TRBD2 matches at 13 bases. This CDR3 comprises 16 residues. Trimming at V came to 6 bases and at J to 15 bases, leaving 17 bases not matched to a gene. From germline, CDR1 is MNHNS and CDR2 SASEGT. The CDR3 here is CASRERWTSGSLSLFF. In DNA, the CDR3 is TGTGCCAGCAGGGAAAGATGGACTAGCGGGAGCCTGAGTCTGTTCTTC.

This clonotype was seen many times. The chain is built from TRBV6-5 and TRBJ2-7; D gene unclear. The CDR3 is 11 amino acids. Deletions cut 8 bases from V and 5 bases from J, with 10 bases between. Germline CDR1 is MNHEY and CDR2 is SVGAGI. The CDR3 loop reads CASARGDEQYF. The CDR3 nucleotides are TGTGCCAGCGCGCGTGGGGACGAGCAGTACTTC.

This rearrangement joins TRBV6-5 to TRBJ2-2, with 8 bases that match TRBD1. CDR3 size: 13 residues. Looked up from germline, CDR1 is MNHEY and CDR2 is SVGAGI. V shed 5 bases and J 7 bases; nucleotides not matched to a gene: 3. DNA of the CDR3: TGTGCCAGCAGTCGACAGGGGTACGGGGAGCTGTTTTTT. Its translation: CASSRQGYGELFF.

This clonotype occurred a few times. The gene calls are TRBV11-1 and TRBJ1-1; D remains unclear. V was pared by 3 bases and J by 4 bases, with 12 bases between. Per germline, CDR1 SGHAT and CDR2 FQDESV (reference sequence). CDR3 size: 14 residues. The CDR3 loop is CASSFAAPGTEAFF. In DNA, the CDR3 is TGTGCCAGCAGCTTCGCTGCACCGGGCACTGAAGCTTTCTTT.

This clonotype showed up just a few times. A junction end diverges from the germline sequence, so it may reflect a read error. The gene calls are TRBV7-9 and TRBJ1-2; 10 bases fit TRBD1. The CDR3 covers 14 residues. Germline V gene lookup returns CDR1 SEHNR and CDR2 FQNEAQ (reference sequence). This CDR3 is CASSLTGGGYGCTF. DNA of the CDR3: TGTGCCAGCAGCCTGACAGGGGGCGGCTATGGCTGCACCTTC.

The chain uses TRBV29-1 and TRBJ1-1; 10 bases are a match to TRBD1. V was clipped by 7 bases and J by 0 bases; unmatched bases: 2. There are 13 residues in the CDR3. Germline assignment: CDR1 SQVTM and CDR2 ANQGSEA. The DNA of the CDR3 is TGCAGCGCGGGACAGGGGCTGAACACTGAAGCTTTCTTT. It encodes CSAGQGLNTEAFF.

This chain joins TRBV4-3 and TRBJ2-3; possible D gene TRBD2, 5 bases. The germline V and J ends were trimmed by 1 base and 1 base, with 15 bases remaining between them. The germline gives CDR1 LGHNA, CDR2 YSLEER. The CDR3 totals 17 residues. The chain's CDR3 is CASSQGYPSRGTDTQYF. Here the CDR3 DNA reads TGCGCCAGCAGCCAAGGTTATCCTAGCCGGGGCACAGATACGCAGTATTTT.

This chain joins TRBV25-1 and TRBJ2-7; 8 nucleotides line up with TRBD1. Germline CDR1 MGHDK, CDR2 SYGVNS. CDR3 length equals 13 residues. The V gene end was trimmed by 3 bases and the J gene end by 5 bases; junction bases not matched to a gene: 3. The chain's CDR3 is CASSEDRVDEQYF. CDR3 DNA sequence: TGTGCCAGCAGTGAGGACAGGGTCGACGAGCAGTACTTC.

The rearrangement joins TRBV20-1 to TRBJ2-1; D is unclear. Germline CDR1 DFQATT, CDR2 SNEGSKA (reference sequence). The length of the CDR3 is 20 residues. V was pared by 0 bases and J by 5 bases, with 29 bases between. The DNA for the CDR3 is TGCAGTGCTAGAGATTTCAGGAATTTTGACGAGCCCCGAAACAACAATGAGCAGTTCTTC. Translated: CSARDFRNFDEPRNNNEQFF.

This chain uses TRBV5-1 with TRBJ1-2; tentatively, D is TRBD1 (5 bases). Germline CDR1 and CDR2: SGHRS and YFSETQ. This CDR3 region has 12 residues. V was trimmed by 4 bases and J by 8 bases, leaving 12 bases between them. CDR3 in DNA: TGCGCCAGCAGCGTGGACGGGGACGGCTACACCTTC. Translation: CASSVDGDGYTF. Full variable domain (missing parts from reference TRBV5-1 and TRBJ1-2): KAGVTQTPRYLIKTRGQQVTLSCSPISGHRSVSWYQQTPGQGLQFLFEYFSETQRNKGNFPGRFSGRQFSNSRSEMNVSTLELGDSALYLCASSVDGDGYTFGSGTRLTVV.

The chain has TRBV6-2 or TRBV6-3 and TRBJ2-5, with D possibly matching TRBD2 (6 bases). CDR3 length equals 12 residues. The germline V gene has CDR1 MNHEY and CDR2 SVGEGT. Trimming removed 7 bases from V and 11 bases from J, with 17 bases in between. The CDR3 DNA reads as TGTGCCAGCACCCTTAGGGGAGGAGAGCAGTACTTC. This translates into CASTLRGGEQYF.

V gene TRBV2 combines with J gene TRBJ2-7; 7 bases match TRBD1. The CDR3 consists of 14 residues. Germline CDR1 is SNHLY and CDR2 is FYNNEI. Trimming removed 7 bases from V and 3 bases from J; junction bases left unmatched: 9. The CDR3 DNA reads as TGTGCCAGCACCCTAGGGGGCACCCTCTACGAGCAGTACTTC. It specifies CASTLGGTLYEQYF.

V is TRBV10-2 and J is TRBJ1-2; TRBD1 agrees at 10 bases. CDR3 size: 16 residues. Germline values: CDR1 WSHSY, CDR2 SAAADI. The V and J ends lost 0 bases and 6 bases, in that order; junction bases with no gene match: 7. This CDR3 reads CASSESGQGYDDGYTF. For the CDR3, the DNA is TGCGCCAGCAGTGAGTCGGGACAGGGGTATGATGATGGCTACACCTTC.

The V call is TRBV28, the J call TRBJ2-5; D gene unclear. Trimming pared 5 bases from V and 2 bases from J, leaving 18 bases between. The CDR3 sequence is 16 residues long. CDR1 is MDHEN, CDR2 SYDVKM, per germline. CDR3 DNA: TGTGCCAGCAGTCCCCTTCAGACGGACGAACAAGAGACCCAGTACTTC. It encodes CASSPLQTDEQETQYF. The full variable domain, in which reference TRBV28 and TRBJ2-5 provide the parts outside the CDR3, is DVKVTQSSRYLVKRTGEKVFLECVQDMDHENMFWYRQDPGLGLRLIYFSYDVKMKEKGDIPEGYSVSREKKERFSLILESASTNQTSMYLCASSPLQTDEQETQYFGPGTRLLVL.

This sequence joins TRBV7-2 and TRBJ2-5; 9 bases agree with TRBD1. The CDR3 has 16 amino acids. Germline values: CDR1 SGHTA, CDR2 FQGNSA. With V trimmed by 8 bases and J by 4 bases, 14 bases remained unmatched. The CDR3, as DNA: TGTGCCAGCGGCCTACAGGGGGCAGACAGGGGAGAGACCCAGTACTTC. This encodes CASGLQGADRGETQYF. The full variable domain, rest sourced from reference TRBV7-2 and TRBJ2-5, is GAGVSQSPSNKVTEKGKDVELRCDPISGHTALYWYRQSLGQGLEFLIYFQGNSAPDKSGLPSDRFSAERTGGSVSTLTIQRTQQEDSAVYLCASGLQGADRGETQYFGPGTRLLVL.

This clonotype was picked up a small number of times. V is TRBV7-2 and J is TRBJ2-5; 14 nucleotides align to TRBD2. V lost 2 bases and J lost 5; bases outside the gene matches: 16. Germline V lookup: CDR1 SGHTA, CDR2 FQGNSA. CDR3 length equals 20 residues. The CDR3 protein is CASSLYGIGLAGGDGETQYF. DNA for the CDR3: TGTGCCAGCAGCTTATACGGGATTGGACTAGCGGGGGGTGACGGGGAGACCCAGTACTTC.

This chain links TRBV28 with TRBJ2-5, with 8 bases identical to TRBD2. Germline V gene lookup returns CDR1 MDHEN and CDR2 SYDVKM. This CDR3 has 16 residues. V was pared by 6 bases and J by 4 bases, with 13 bases of the junction left unmatched. The CDR3: CASRSFLREGGETQYF. The CDR3 nucleotides are TGTGCCAGCAGATCCTTTCTCCGGGAGGGCGGAGAGACCCAGTACTTC. Full variable domain (remainder filled in from reference TRBV28 and TRBJ2-5): DVKVTQSSRYLVKRTGEKVFLECVQDMDHENMFWYRQDPGLGLRLIYFSYDVKMKEKGDIPEGYSVSREKKERFSLILESASTNQTSMYLCASRSFLREGGETQYFGPGTRLLVL.

A few counts support this clonotype. V and J are TRBV20-1 and TRBJ2-7; D is ambiguous. Trimming cost V 0 bases and J 9 bases, with 12 bases left between them. Germline V lookup: CDR1 DFQATT, CDR2 SNEGSKA (reference sequence). The CDR3 length is 12 residues. The CDR3 sequence: CSARDTWWVQYF. In DNA form, the CDR3 reads TGCAGTGCTAGAGATACTTGGTGGGTGCAGTACTTC.

The chain recombines TRBV7-2 with TRBJ1-5, with 8 bases lining up with TRBD1. The germline CDR1 and CDR2 sequences are SGHTA and FQGNSA. V lost 1 base and J lost 6; bases outside the gene matches: 8. The CDR3 runs 16 residues. CDR3 sequence reads: CASSLVGTGRSQPQHF. The CDR3 DNA follows: TGTGCCAGCAGCTTAGTTGGGACAGGACGGAGTCAGCCCCAGCATTTT.

V and J are TRBV7-9 and TRBJ1-2; D gene unclear. V was clipped by 1 base and J by 1 base, with 7 bases between them. Germline values: CDR1 SEHNR, CDR2 FQNEAQ (reference sequence). The CDR3 is made up of 14 amino acids. The CDR3 DNA follows: TGTGCCAGCAGCTTAGTATGGGATAACTATGGCTACACCTTC. Its translation is CASSLVWDNYGYTF.

The V call is TRBV7-2, the J call TRBJ2-3; TRBD2 matches at 10 bases. The CDR3 has 15 amino acids. V was pared by 5 bases and J by 6 bases, with 8 bases of the junction left unmatched. The germline gives CDR1 SGHTA, CDR2 FQGNSA. CDR3 residues: CASSGSGGPWDTQYF. Written as DNA, the CDR3 is TGTGCCAGCAGCGGTAGCGGGGGGCCATGGGATACGCAGTATTTT.

This sequence joins TRBV7-2 and TRBJ2-7; no clear D gene. The CDR3 has 16 residues. Trimming removed 0 bases at V and 0 bases at J, with 12 bases between. CDR1 SGHTA and CDR2 FQGNSA come from the germline V gene. CDR3 region: CASSLANPLSSYEQYF. For the CDR3, the DNA is TGTGCCAGCAGCTTAGCGAACCCCCTGAGCTCCTACGAGCAGTACTTC. Supplemented by reference TRBV7-2 and TRBJ2-7, the full variable domain reads GAGVSQSPSNKVTEKGKDVELRCDPISGHTALYWYRQSLGQGLEFLIYFQGNSAPDKSGLPSDRFSAERTGGSVSTLTIQRTQQEDSAVYLCASSLANPLSSYEQYFGPGTRLTVT.

The chain recombines TRBV6-6 with TRBJ2-7; TRBD1 is a possible D gene (5 bases). Germline loops: CDR1 MNHNY, CDR2 SVGAGI (reference sequence). This CDR3 is built from 15 residues. V was pared by 2 bases and J by 7 bases, with 18 bases between. The CDR3 region has the DNA TGTGCCAGCAGTTACCAGGGTAGCTCCTACAATGAGCAGTACTTC. Translated: CASSYQGSSYNEQYF.

V usage is TRBV5-1 and J usage is TRBJ2-5; D might be TRBD1 or TRBD2, each matching 5 bases. Trimming stripped 4 bases from V and 7 bases from J, with 20 bases between. The CDR3 consists of 15 residues. In germline, CDR1 is SGHRS, CDR2 YFSETQ. The CDR3 region has the DNA TGCGCCAGCAGCCCCCTTGATGGCAGGGCGGGGACCCAGTACTTC. It translates to CASSPLDGRAGTQYF.

The table lists this clonotype with a count of one. The chain carries TRBV6-1 and TRBJ1-4; D is uncertain. V lost 3 bases and J 0 bases, leaving 17 bases between the germline ends. Germline V gene sequence: CDR1 MNHNS, CDR2 SASEGT. CDR3 length: 18 amino acids. The CDR3 region has the DNA TGTGCCAGCAGTGACCCGGCGGTCTTTATGCCAACTAATGAAAAACTGTTTTTT. Amino acids: CASSDPAVFMPTNEKLFF.

The chain combines TRBV7-2 with TRBJ2-5; maybe TRBD1 (5 bases). The germline V and J ends were trimmed by 5 bases and 1 base, with 11 bases remaining between them. The germline V gene encodes CDR1 SGHTA and CDR2 FQGNSA. The CDR3 covers 14 residues. CDR3 residues: CASSVDSVQETQYF. CDR3 nucleotide sequence: TGTGCCAGCAGCGTCGACAGCGTCCAAGAGACCCAGTACTTC.